This T cell receptor beta chain was sequenced during a study of vaccination and CD4 T cells after COVID-19. Background on the study: Between diagnosis and the drawing of post-COVID samples lay a median around 110 days (range 35 to 161).

This clonotype was observed a few times. The antigen remains undetermined. Trimming removed 1 base from V and 0 bases from J, with 11 bases in between. Germline V gives CDR1 SGHNT, CDR2 YYREEE (reference sequence). This CDR3 is 15 amino acids long. CD4+ T cells that had been cultured provided DNA sequenced with the Oncomine TCR Beta short-read assay. Once CD4+ T cells had been cultured, genomic DNA was extracted from them. TCRdb reprocessed the PCR reads with MiXCR, giving one entry per CDR3 protein. The data contain about 10,000 distinct CDR3 sequences, 45% to 60% of them seen just once; the ten biggest clones take up about 20%. Specified treatment: roughly 11-day PBMC culture with coronavirus spike peptide pools or control peptides (ViraFEST assay). ViraFEST sequenced TCRs after peptide-pool expansion of antigen-specific T cells. It was after roughly ten days of culture that CD4+ T cells were isolated by negative selection.

This clonotype was obtained from a human donor who had recovered from COVID-19. Sequencing was done on a sample of CD4+ T cells from blood, cultured in vitro. The gene calls are TRBV5-4 and TRBJ2-7; D unclear. The CDR3 loop is CASSLQSGRSYEQYF. The CDR3 nucleotides read TGTGCCAGCAGCTTGCAATCCGGGCGCTCCTACGAGCAGTACTTC.